The TCR beta chain under discussion was sequenced for a study of shared clonotypes between healthy human individuals. CDR1 and CDR2 (germline): KGHSH, LQKENI. V was shortened by 1 base and J by 6 bases, with 19 bases between the two germline ends. The CDR3 is 17 residues long. Repertoires were generated with immunoSEQ multiplex PCR, while TCRdb's copy carries only in-frame clones and drops some. The table lists about 2.4 million clones, 93% of them singletons. Sample: naive CD4+ T cells from PBMCs. Documented subset: CD45RA+ positively selected. The TCR originated in a young man in good health. Some clones in this sample may be carry-over from other donors' samples. J is TRBJ1-5 and V is TRBV18, with D tentatively TRBD1 (6 bases). The CDR3 reads CASSPQNGQRGAQPQHF. CDR3 bases: TGTGCCAGCTCACCACAGAACGGACAGAGGGGCGCTCAGCCCCAGCATTTT.